Each of the 9 T cell receptor beta chains below was sequenced from the same sample in a study of a mutant IDH1 vaccine in newly diagnosed glioma (dated by TCRdb to the early 2020s). No antigen has been assigned to these receptors. The method was the immunoSEQ multiplex PCR assay. TCRdb limited this immuneACCESS table to in-frame rearrangements with V and J called. A share of clones is missing; checked studies link under half to unresolved V genes, and the rest is unexplained. Counted in this sample were 65,000 or so clones; approximately 84% of them appeared once. The biggest ten clones account for approximately 3.7% of the sample. Per the publication, the time point label means: week 23, last vaccination. Every vaccine dose consisted of 300 ug of a 20-mer mutant IDH1 peptide in Montanide, administered subcutaneously together with topical imiquimod. The input for sequencing was PBMCs, taken from a glioma patient whose treatment included an IDH1 peptide vaccine. The receptor source for this set is a man aged 30-40 years with glioma.

The rearrangement uses TRBV14 and TRBJ1-1, with TRBD1 identical over 7 bases. Germline loops: CDR1 SGHDN, CDR2 FVKESK. CDR3 size: 15 residues. Trimming cost V 1 base and J 5 bases; bases outside gene matches: 7. CDR3 DNA sequence: TGTGCCAGCAGCCAAGCTAAGGGGGCGTTGACTGAAGCTTTCTTT. It codes for CASSQAKGALTEAFF.

V usage is TRBV27 and J usage is TRBJ2-2, with no clear D. CDR3 size: 12 residues. CDR1 is MNHEY and CDR2 is SMNVEV in the germline V gene (reference sequence). Trimming took 4 bases from V and 6 from J, leaving 6 bases between them. The CDR3 region has the DNA TGTGCCAGCAGTTACCTCCCCGGGGAGCTGTTTTTT. This sequence encodes CASSYLPGELFF.

The genes are TRBV7-9 and TRBJ2-3; 7 positions match TRBD1. Germline V gives CDR1 SEHNR, CDR2 FQNEAQ (reference sequence). The length of the CDR3 is 15 residues. V gave up 5 bases and J gave up 2 bases; unmatched junction bases: 7. The CDR3, as DNA: TGTGCCAGCAGCCCCCGACAGGGCCCCACAGATACGCAGTATTTT. It is translated as CASSPRQGPTDTQYF.

The rearrangement joins TRBV6-1 to TRBJ2-1; TRBD2 agrees at 8 bases. The J segment lost 7 bases and the V segment lost 8 bases, leaving 13 bases of the junction unmatched. From germline, CDR1 is MNHNS and CDR2 SASEGT. CDR3 length: 15 amino acids. CDR3 coding DNA: TGTGCCAGCTTAGGACTAGCTCCAATGGGGAATGAGCAGTTCTTC. Translating gives CASLGLAPMGNEQFF.

The rearrangement uses TRBV2 and TRBJ2-3; 8 bases align to TRBD2. The germline CDR1 and CDR2 sequences are SNHLY and FYNNEI. The junction had 13 bases not matched to a gene; V was cut back by 10 bases and J by 1 base. The CDR3 loop spans 16 amino acids. The CDR3 here is CANDFSGGHGTDTQYF. CDR3 sequence (DNA): TGTGCCAACGATTTCTCGGGGGGGCATGGCACAGATACGCAGTATTTT.

The chain links TRBV6-5 to TRBJ2-2; D unresolved. The CDR3 length is 14 residues. V lost 2 bases and J lost 6, with 10 bases in between. Germline V CDR1 and CDR2: MNHEY, SVGAGI. Written as DNA, the CDR3 is TGTGCCAGCAGTTACCCCCCGGAGCCCGGGGAGCTGTTTTTT. This encodes CASSYPPEPGELFF.

A word on this clone: Relative to the germline gene, one junction end is altered; a read error may explain this. The chain recombines TRBV7-9 with TRBJ1-1; 8 nucleotides agree with TRBD1. Germline loops: CDR1 SEHNR, CDR2 FQNEAQ (reference sequence). The CDR3 is made up of 13 amino acids. CDR3 nucleotide sequence: TGTGCCAGCAGCTTAGTAAGGTTACAGGGGGTCATCTTT. It specifies CASSLVRLQGVIF.

The CDR3 spells CACRVEGNIQYF. The DNA of the CDR3 is TGTGCCTGCCGGGTGGAAGGCAACATTCAGTACTTC. The chain employs TRBV30 and TRBJ2-4, with D unresolved. The CDR3 runs to 12 residues. V was clipped by 6 bases and J by 7 bases, with 13 bases between them. Germline V gene sequence: CDR1 GTSNPN, CDR2 SVGIG (reference sequence).

The sample holds one count of this clone. The rearrangement uses TRBV10-2 and TRBJ2-3; tentative D call: TRBD2 (5 bases). The CDR3 is made up of 13 amino acids. Trimming removed 2 bases from V and 7 bases from J, with 10 bases in between. Germline values: CDR1 WSHSY, CDR2 SAAADI. The CDR3 spells CASSEIRDHTQYF. The CDR3, as DNA: TGCGCCAGCAGTGAGATACGGGATCATACGCAGTATTTT.